This T cell receptor beta chain comes out of a study of cytomegalovirus exposure and HLA in healthy donors. The length of the CDR3 is 12 residues. In germline, CDR1 is MNHNS, CDR2 SASEGT. The PCR had 60 Vbeta and 13 Jbeta primers. Assay used: immunoSEQ multiplex PCR; TCRdb lists only in-frame clones, some missing. The sample has roughly 180,000 clones; about 80% are singletons. Donors counted as nominally healthy when sampled, yet unrecorded immune exposures were likely. The study's findings and limits: High sensitivity and specificity were reportedly achieved when the classifier diagnosed cytomegalovirus status.

About this clone itself: Its antigen is undetermined.

This chain uses TRBV6-1 with TRBJ1-4, with D tentatively TRBD1 (5 bases). The TCR was taken from a woman younger than 30 in good health and CMV-seropositive. The material sequenced was PBMCs. The CDR3 nucleotides read TGTGCTTGGGGCGCAACTAATGAAAAACTGTTTTTT. Its translation is CAWGATNEKLFF.